Listed below are T cell receptor beta chains from one sample, sequenced in a study of vaccination effects on CD4 cells after COVID-19. The data were produced by immunoSEQ multiplex PCR, yet TCRdb's version contains in-frame clones alone and is incomplete. This sample has tens of thousands of clones; approximately 72% occur once, and the top ten carry around 3%. No antigen is known for these receptors. The starting material was CD4+ T cells from PBMCs cultured with HCoV-NL63 spike peptides, obtained before COVID-19 vaccination. These receptors were taken from a human donor who received a COVID-19 vaccine. The CDR3 runs from the conserved cysteine through the conserved F or W. Fields, in order: V gene, D gene, J gene, clone size, CDR3 protein, CDR3 DNA. D genes are given only for firm matches. Clone size is given for some rows only: seen once, a few or many times, or a class if the clone is expanded.

TRBV7-9	-	TRBJ2-2	-	CASSRPGVNTGELFF	TGTGCCAGCAGTCGGCCGGGGGTGAACACCGGGGAGCTGTTTTTT
TRBV7-3	TRBD2	TRBJ2-1	-	CASSFGGGAGNEQFF	TGTGCCAGCAGCTTTGGCGGGGGGGCCGGCAATGAGCAGTTCTTC
TRBV6-5	TRBD2	TRBJ2-1	few	CASSYGRGGADEQFF	TGTGCCAGCAGCTACGGTCGCGGGGGGGCCGATGAGCAGTTCTTC
TRBV14	-	TRBJ2-1	-	CASMGIRGNEQFF	TGTGCCAGCATGGGGATACGGGGGAATGAGCAGTTCTTC
TRBV7-3	-	TRBJ2-3	-	CASSSTPGLTTDTQYF	TGTGCCAGCAGCTCCACCCCGGGACTCACCACAGATACGCAGTATTTT
TRBV6-5	-	TRBJ2-5	-	CASSRRTGEETQYF	TGTGCCAGCAGCCGGAGGACGGGAGAAGAGACCCAGTACTTC
TRBV24-1	-	TRBJ2-5	medium-sized	CATSDTSKETQYF	TGTGCCACCTCCGACACTAGCAAGGAGACCCAGTACTTC
TRBV15	TRBD1	TRBJ1-2	once	CATSRDRGQGYGYTF	TGTGCCACCAGCAGAGATAGGGGGCAGGGCTATGGCTACACCTTC
TRBV5-1	TRBD1	TRBJ1-1	-	CASSLGGWRAEAFF	TGCGCCAGCAGCTTAGGGGGCTGGCGAGCTGAAGCTTTCTTT
TRBV3-1/TRBV3-2	-	TRBJ2-3	few	CASSQADTQYF	TGTGCCAGCAGCCAAGCCGATACGCAGTATTTT
TRBV5-1	-	TRBJ2-1	-	CASSLGTTISYNEQFF	TGCGCCAGCAGCTTGGGGACGACGATTTCCTACAATGAGCAGTTCTTC
TRBV7-3	-	TRBJ2-3	once	CASSLNGPEGTQYF	TGTGCCAGCAGCTTAAACGGCCCCGAGGGTACGCAGTATTTT
TRBV30	-	TRBJ1-3	-	CAWSETASGNTIYF	TGTGCCTGGAGTGAGACAGCTTCTGGAAACACCATATATTTT
TRBV2	TRBD1	TRBJ2-2	-	CASSETGTGELFF	TGTGCCAGCAGCGAGACAGGGACCGGGGAGCTGTTTTTT
TRBV19	TRBD2	TRBJ2-1	-	CASSPAGTSGGATKQFF	TGTGCCAGTAGCCCTGCCGGGACTAGCGGGGGGGCTACCAAGCAGTTCTTC
TRBV5-1	-	TRBJ1-4	-	CASSPLMGVNEKLFF	TGCGCCAGCAGCCCCCTCATGGGGGTTAATGAAAAACTGTTTTTT
TRBV28	-	TRBJ2-5	-	CASSSRGKLQETQYF	TGTGCCAGCAGTTCCCGGGGGAAACTCCAAGAGACCCAGTACTTC
TRBV12-3/TRBV12-4	TRBD2	TRBJ2-5	-	CASRSSGSRTQYF	TGTGCCAGCAGGTCCAGCGGGAGTCGGACCCAGTACTTC
TRBV29-1	-	TRBJ2-5	-	CSVGHLDQETQYF	TGCAGCGTCGGACACCTAGACCAAGAGACCCAGTACTTC
TRBV28	TRBD1	TRBJ1-5	once	CASSDRVNQPQHF	TGTGCCAGCTCGGACAGGGTGAATCAGCCCCAGCATTTT
TRBV7-2	TRBD1	TRBJ1-1	-	CASSLSGGPEAFF	TGTGCCAGCAGCTTATCAGGGGGCCCAGAAGCTTTCTTT
TRBV5-8	-	TRBJ2-3	-	CAAGRKGTDTQYF	TGTGCCGCGGGTCGAAAGGGCACGGATACGCAGTATTTT
TRBV2	-	TRBJ2-2	-	CASTIITRTGELFF	TGTGCCAGCACTATTATAACTCGCACCGGGGAGCTGTTTTTT
TRBV10-3	TRBD1	TRBJ1-6	-	CAISGTGSSYNSPLHF	TGTGCCATCAGTGGGACAGGGAGCTCCTATAATTCACCCCTCCACTTT
TRBV19	-	TRBJ2-5	-	CASSIGRLQETQYF	TGTGCCAGTAGTATAGGCAGGCTCCAAGAGACCCAGTACTTC
TRBV7-2	TRBD1	TRBJ1-2	-	CASSQQGQGLFYGYTF	TGTGCCAGCAGCCAACAGGGACAGGGACTATTCTATGGCTACACCTTC
TRBV5-6	-	TRBJ2-5	-	CASSLTGKQETQYF	TGTGCCAGCAGCCTAACAGGGAAACAAGAGACCCAGTACTTC
TRBV12-5	TRBD2	TRBJ2-3	-	CASGLVPRWASGGVTDTQYF	TGTGCTAGTGGTTTGGTACCCCGGTGGGCTAGCGGGGGGGTCACAGATACGCAGTATTTT
TRBV4-1	TRBD1	TRBJ1-5	-	CASSSWTGAREPQHF	TGCGCCAGCAGCTCCTGGACAGGGGCTAGAGAGCCCCAGCATTTT
TRBV28	-	TRBJ1-6	-	CASFTPAGDNSPLHF	TGTGCCAGCTTCACTCCAGCAGGGGATAATTCACCCCTCCACTTT
TRBV5-1	-	TRBJ2-2	-	CASSLPGAGTGELFF	TGCGCCAGCAGCTTACCGGGGGCGGGGACCGGGGAGCTGTTTTTT
TRBV7-2	-	TRBJ2-5	-	CASSSQLGQKTQYF	TGTGCCAGCAGCTCCCAACTGGGGCAAAAGACCCAGTACTTC
TRBV6-6	TRBD1	TRBJ1-2	-	CASSYSQGADGYTF	TGTGCCAGCAGTTACTCGCAGGGGGCGGATGGCTACACCTTC
TRBV11-1	-	TRBJ1-4	-	CASSLGGNNEKLFF	TGTGCCAGCAGCTTGGGCGGAAATAATGAAAAACTGTTTTTT
TRBV5-1	-	TRBJ2-3	-	CASRETPSGDTQYF	TGCGCCAGCAGAGAGACACCATCGGGAGATACGCAGTATTTT
TRBV7-2	-	TRBJ2-2	few	CASSLYRLSNTGELFF	TGTGCCAGCAGCCTATATCGACTATCGAACACCGGGGAGCTGTTTTTT
TRBV10-1	TRBD2	TRBJ2-5	-	CASSVSGGAPETQYF	TGCGCCAGCAGTGTTAGCGGGGGGGCTCCAGAGACCCAGTACTTC
TRBV7-2	-	TRBJ2-1	-	CASSLPRSEGGQFF	TGTGCCAGCAGCTTACCGCGTAGTGAGGGGGGGCAGTTCTTC
TRBV12-3/TRBV12-4	-	TRBJ2-2	-	CASSNDWDGELFF	TGTGCCAGCAGCAACGACTGGGACGGGGAGCTGTTTTTT
TRBV6-5	-	TRBJ2-2	-	CASSRGTVTGELFF	TGTGCCAGCAGCCGCGGGACAGTGACCGGGGAGCTGTTTTTT
TRBV15	-	TRBJ1-4	-	CATSRVGPTANEKLFF	TGTGCCACCAGCAGAGTGGGGCCGACAGCTAATGAAAAACTGTTTTTT
TRBV4-2	TRBD2	TRBJ2-3	-	CASSQDTATSGGKSTDTQYF	TGTGCCAGCAGCCAAGATACGGCGACTAGCGGGGGGAAATCCACAGATACGCAGTATTTT
TRBV28	-	TRBJ1-1	-	CASSPPLGPRTEAFF	TGTGCCAGCAGTCCCCCTCTTGGTCCCCGGACTGAAGCTTTCTTT
TRBV19	TRBD1	TRBJ1-5	-	CASKLDRENQPQHF	TGTGCCAGTAAATTGGACAGGGAAAATCAGCCCCAGCATTTT
TRBV11-1	TRBD1	TRBJ1-3	-	CASSSRTGRGNTIYF	TGTGCCAGCAGCTCTCGGACAGGGCGAGGAAACACCATATATTTT
TRBV10-1	-	TRBJ1-2	-	CASSRVPPGYTF	TGCGCCAGCAGCCGGGTGCCGCCGGGCTACACCTTC
TRBV7-9	TRBD1	TRBJ1-2	-	CASSETGTGEGYTF	TGTGCCAGCAGCGAAACCGGGACAGGGGAGGGCTACACCTTC
TRBV5-1	TRBD1	TRBJ2-2	-	CASSVGQGNTGELFF	TGCGCCAGCAGCGTGGGACAGGGAAACACCGGGGAGCTGTTTTTT
TRBV4-1	-	TRBJ2-2	few	CASSRVGAGELFF	TGCGCCAGCAGCCGGGTCGGTGCCGGGGAGCTGTTTTTT
TRBV7-8	TRBD1	TRBJ1-1	few	CASSPRGGAGSNTEAFF	TGTGCTAGCAGTCCCAGGGGGGGGGCAGGGTCGAACACTGAAGCTTTCTTT
TRBV7-2	-	TRBJ2-1	-	CASSLVGGASNYEQFF	TGTGCCAGCAGCTTAGTTGGGGGGGCGTCTAATTATGAGCAGTTCTTC
TRBV27	-	TRBJ1-4	-	CASSSRAIYTNEKLFF	TGTGCCAGCAGTTCCAGAGCGATTTACACTAATGAAAAACTGTTTTTT
TRBV5-6	-	TRBJ1-1	-	CASSLRGNTEAFF	TGTGCCAGCAGCTTAAGAGGGAACACTGAAGCTTTCTTT